The present TCR beta chain was sequenced within a study of CD8+ T cells in alopecia areata. The CDR3 spans 11 residues. Germline CDR1 reads DFQATT; CDR2 reads SNEGSKA (reference sequence). Between the trimmed V and J ends, which lost 5 bases and 5 bases, there was a span of 9 bases. PBMCs yielded sorted CD4+ and CD8+ T cells. Investigators isolated RNA and reverse transcribed it into cDNA to act as the sequencing template. TCRdb keeps only in-frame clones here, not all; method: immunoSEQ multiplex PCR. The sample lists around 97,000 clones, around 50% seen once, with 8% to 10% in the top ten. This clone was found a few times. The antigen is not known. Study-wide results and caveats: Scalp sample data also include resident alphabeta T cells from normal skin. Compared with mice, patients displayed less clear TCR sharing, possibly for HLA-related reasons.

This sequence originates from a human donor in good health. The chain uses TRBV20-1 and TRBJ1-2; D perhaps matches TRBD1 (6 bases). The sequenced sample was CD4+ T cells sorted from blood. For the CDR3, the DNA is TGCAGTGCTCGACAGGCGTATGGCTACACCTTC. Protein: CSARQAYGYTF.